This entry features one TCR beta chain sequence. This sample was taken from a study of blood T cell repertoires in COVID-19. Study as a whole: There were acute and convalescent COVID-19 samples, and they came from the United States, Italy and Spain. Sample material is recorded as cDNA or gDNA derived from T cells, B-cell-depleted T cells, or PBMCs.

The authors' processing: Amplifying reference gene primers gave estimates of nucleated cell counts. Method: immunoSEQ multiplex PCR; TCRdb's copy keeps in-frame clones and lacks some. D and trimming come from the DNA, and the V and J calls and clone size come from that table. The data contain 49,000 or so clones, 75% to 90% of them singletons. CDR3 length equals 15 residues. The V gene end was trimmed by 0 bases and the J gene end by 8 bases; junction bases not matched to a gene: 7. Germline loops: CDR1 SGDLS, CDR2 YYNGEE. The specimen was peripheral blood. This chain connects TRBV9 to TRBJ2-3; TRBD2 aligns across 9 bases. This receptor was taken from a woman aged 80 or older with COVID-19, enrolled during active disease. CDR3 sequence reads: CASSVEAGGRGTQYF. In DNA, the CDR3 is TGTGCCAGCAGCGTAGAAGCGGGGGGCAGGGGTACGCAGTATTTT. Based on the CDR3 plus reference TRBV9 and TRBJ2-3, the full variable domain is DSGVTQTPKHLITATGQRVTLRCSPRSGDLSVYWYQQSLDQGLQFLIQYYNGEERAKGNILERFSAQQFPDLHSELNLSSLELGDSALYFCASSVEAGGRGTQYFGPGTRLTVL.